Sequencing of this T cell receptor (beta chain) was carried out in a study of cytomegalovirus exposure and HLA in healthy donors. Primers: 60 Vbeta forward and 13 Jbeta reverse. Here immunoSEQ multiplex PCR was the method, and the copy in TCRdb shows in-frame clones only, minus some. Of 150,000 or so clones detected, less than 90% appear once; the ten largest clones hold around 1.8%. Findings of the study overall: The classifier reportedly diagnosed cytomegalovirus status with high specificity and sensitivity. DRB1 showed the most TCR associations and HLA-C the fewest in a later analysis, as rates varied by HLA locus.

As concerns this clone: The antigen remains unidentified.

The sequence derives from a woman between 18 and 29 years old in good health and CMV-seronegative. Material: PBMCs.

The DNA of the CDR3 is TGTGCCAGCAGCCAAGACGACAGGGGTGGAGATACGCAGTATTTT. Amino acids: CASSQDDRGGDTQYF. This rearrangement joins TRBV4-2 to TRBJ2-3; 8 bases map to TRBD1. The CDR3 extends over 15 amino acids. V was clipped by 0 bases and J by 5 bases; unmatched bases: 4. Per the germline V gene, CDR1 is LGHNA and CDR2 is YNFKEQ.